The 25 T cell receptor beta chains listed next were all sequenced from one sample in a study of monozygotic twins with inflammatory bowel disease. TCRdb reprocessed the 5' RACE reads and reports one entry per CDR3 protein, with no DNA. The sample table sets out about 110,000 distinct CDR3 sequences. Material for sequencing was blood. The receptors shown here come from a human donor with ulcerative colitis or Crohn's disease, or a healthy co-twin of an affected twin (not recorded which).

The chain has TRBV6-2 or TRBV6-3 and TRBJ2-2; the D call from TCRdb, TRBD2, cannot be confirmed without DNA. The CDR3 contains 15 residues. Germline loops: CDR1 MNHEY, CDR2 SVGEGT. CDR3 region: CASSWTSGSSGELFF.

The V call is TRBV20-1, the J call TRBJ2-7; the D call of TRBD1 rests on TCRdb alone, since no DNA is present to check it. The CDR3 runs to 12 residues. Germline V gene sequence: CDR1 DFQATT, CDR2 SNEGSKA (reference sequence). This chain's CDR3 is CSARSGVREQYF.

V is TRBV12-3 or TRBV12-4 and J is TRBJ2-7. The CDR3 sequence is 13 residues long. CDR3 loop: CASSSSSVYEQYF.

The rearrangement joins TRBV20-1 to TRBJ2-3; TCRdb names TRBD2, which stays unverified in the absence of DNA. The CDR3 consists of 16 residues. Germline-derived CDR1 and CDR2 are DFQATT and SNEGSKA (reference sequence). CDR3 sequence reads: CSAQPLAGGSTDTQYF.

The chain has TRBV7-9 and TRBJ1-3. In germline, CDR1 is SEHNR, CDR2 FQNEAQ (reference sequence). The CDR3 has 14 amino acids. CDR3 protein: CASSLVLPGNTIYF.

The chain employs TRBV27 and TRBJ2-3; the D call from TCRdb, TRBD2, cannot be confirmed without DNA. The CDR3 spans 15 residues. In germline, CDR1 is MNHEY, CDR2 SMNVEV (reference sequence). CDR3 in amino acids: CASSPLGGGTDTQYF.

The J gene is TRBJ2-1, the V gene TRBV25-1; the TRBD1 assignment by TCRdb is unverifiable without DNA. The CDR3 sequence is 15 residues long. Germline V gene lookup returns CDR1 MGHDK and CDR2 SYGVNS. CDR3 in amino acids: CASSEGRGRHNEQFF.

The V call is TRBV5-1, the J call TRBJ2-5; TCRdb's D call, TRBD2, is unchecked because there is no DNA. This CDR3 region has 17 residues. Germline V lookup: CDR1 SGHRS, CDR2 YFSETQ. CDR3 protein: CASSLTSGARRGETQYF. The full variable domain, completed using reference TRBV5-1 and TRBJ2-5, is KAGVTQTPRYLIKTRGQQVTLSCSPISGHRSVSWYQQTPGQGLQFLFEYFSETQRNKGNFPGRFSGRQFSNSRSEMNVSTLELGDSALYLCASSLTSGARRGETQYFGPGTRLLVL.

This chain links TRBV29-1 with TRBJ2-4. The CDR3 runs to 12 residues. The germline CDR1 and CDR2 sequences are SQVTM and ANQGSEA. CDR3 loop: CSVNLPMGIQYF.

The chain combines TRBV7-9 with TRBJ2-2; the TCRdb call, TRBD1, lacks DNA for checking. The CDR3 covers 17 residues. Germline assignment: CDR1 SEHNR and CDR2 FQNEAQ (reference sequence). CDR3 region: CASSSNSQLWASGELFF.

The chain joins TRBV12-3 or TRBV12-4 to TRBJ2-5; the TRBD1 assignment by TCRdb is unverifiable without DNA. This CDR3 is built from 12 residues. This chain's CDR3 is CASSWTPGTQYF.

J is TRBJ2-1 and V is TRBV14; TCRdb gives TRBD2 as the D gene, but with no DNA this cannot be confirmed. CDR3 length: 19 amino acids. Germline V gene lookup returns CDR1 SGHDN and CDR2 FVKESK. The CDR3 sequence: CASSQEPPGLAGGRDEQFF.

This chain uses TRBV5-5 with TRBJ2-7; TCRdb's assignment of TRBD2 cannot be checked, as there is no DNA. This CDR3 spans 16 amino acids. Germline assignment: CDR1 SGHKS and CDR2 YYEKEE (reference sequence). This CDR3 reads CASSLTGTSGTYEQYF.

The chain combines TRBV29-1 with TRBJ1-4; checking the TCRdb D call of TRBD1 is not possible without DNA. The CDR3 runs to 12 residues. Germline values: CDR1 SQVTM, CDR2 ANQGSEA. The chain's CDR3 is CSVEQGGRKLFF. The full variable domain, in which reference TRBV29-1 and TRBJ1-4 provide the parts outside the CDR3, is SAVISQKPSRDICQRGTSLTIQCQVDSQVTMMFWYRQQPGQSLTLIATANQGSEATYESGFVIDKFPISRPNLTFSTLTVSNMSPEDSSIYLCSVEQGGRKLFFGSGTQLSVL.

V is TRBV4-3 and J is TRBJ2-7; absent DNA, TCRdb's TRBD2 call cannot be checked. Germline CDR1 LGHNA, CDR2 YSLEER. The CDR3 extends over 14 amino acids. CDR3 in amino acids: CASKRGISSYEQYF.

CDR3 loop: CASSLTRGYQETQYF. The V call is TRBV12-3 or TRBV12-4, the J call TRBJ2-5; TCRdb reports TRBD2, a call that lacks DNA to check it against. The CDR3 spans 15 residues.

The chain has TRBV2 and TRBJ2-5; without DNA, the TCRdb call of TRBD2 cannot be checked. CDR1 is SNHLY, CDR2 FYNNEI, per germline. This CDR3 comprises 14 residues. CDR3 residues: CASSEVGGEETQYF.

The chain uses TRBV20-1 and TRBJ2-5; the D call from TCRdb, TRBD2, cannot be confirmed without DNA. The length of the CDR3 is 13 residues. CDR1 and CDR2 from the germline V gene are DFQATT and SNEGSKA (reference sequence). The CDR3 reads CSATVAGGETQYF.

This rearrangement joins TRBV4-3 to TRBJ2-3; no DNA is available, so the TRBD2 call from TCRdb remains unchecked. Germline lookup yields CDR1 LGHNA and CDR2 YSLEER. The CDR3 length is 16 residues. CDR3 in amino acids: CASSQEPGLSLRGQYF.

The chain links TRBV10-3 to TRBJ2-1. CDR1 is ENHRY, CDR2 SYGVKD, per germline. The CDR3 consists of 12 residues. CDR3 loop: CAISDRDNEQFF.

The rearrangement joins TRBV20-1 to TRBJ1-2; the D gene TCRdb calls, TRBD1, cannot be checked with no DNA. The CDR3 spans 17 residues. Germline assignment: CDR1 DFQATT and CDR2 SNEGSKA (reference sequence). This CDR3 is CSARDLGTGGGGYGYTF.

The chain combines TRBV3-1 with TRBJ1-1. The length of the CDR3 is 14 residues. CDR1 is LGHDT and CDR2 is YNNKEL in the germline V gene (reference sequence). The CDR3 is CASSQPGGNTEAFF.

This chain joins TRBV18 and TRBJ2-7; the D call of TRBD1 rests on TCRdb alone, since no DNA is present to check it. The germline gives CDR1 KGHSH, CDR2 LQKENI. The length of the CDR3 is 15 residues. The CDR3 is CASSPALDITYEQYF.

V is TRBV2 and J is TRBJ1-5. Germline-derived CDR1 and CDR2 are SNHLY and FYNNEI. The CDR3 has 13 amino acids. The CDR3: CASRDSSNQPQHF.

The chain carries TRBV12-3 or TRBV12-4 and TRBJ2-3; the TCRdb call, TRBD1, lacks DNA for checking. The CDR3 spans 15 residues. This CDR3 reads CASSLGRGGSDTQYF.